The 28 T cell receptor beta chains below come from one sample, sequenced in a study of blood T cell repertoires in COVID-19. Sequencing was performed with immunoSEQ multiplex PCR; in TCRdb, only in-frame clones are kept and a portion is missing. The table records some 130,000 clones, approximately 86% of them present only once. Sequencing was performed on PBMCs or T cells enriched from blood (not recorded which). The receptor source for this set is a woman aged 45 to 65 who had recovered from COVID-19.

This rearrangement joins TRBV7-3 to TRBJ1-1, with D maybe TRBD1 (5 bases). V was trimmed by 6 bases and J by 6 bases, leaving 14 bases between them. Germline CDR1 SGHTA, CDR2 FQGTGA. This CDR3 comprises 13 residues. CDR3 sequence: CASSHTGGAEAFF. In nucleotides, the CDR3 is TGTGCCAGCAGTCACACTGGGGGGGCTGAAGCTTTCTTT. Full variable domain (missing parts from reference TRBV7-3 and TRBJ1-1): GAGVSQTPSNKVTEKGKYVELRCDPISGHTALYWYRQSLGQGPEFLIYFQGTGAADDSGLPNDRFFAVRPEGSVSTLKIQRTERGDSAVYLCASSHTGGAEAFFGQGTRLTVV.

The chain links TRBV4-1 to TRBJ2-2; 10 bases map to TRBD1. This CDR3 contains 16 residues. The V segment lost 4 bases and the J segment 7 bases; nucleotides outside the gene matches: 9. Germline V gene lookup returns CDR1 MGHRA and CDR2 YSYEKL. CDR3 in amino acids: CASSRAGTGVGGELFF. The CDR3 nucleotides read TGCGCCAGCAGCCGAGCCGGGACAGGGGTAGGCGGGGAGCTGTTTTTT.

V usage is TRBV4-3 and J usage is TRBJ1-5; 10 bases are shared with TRBD1. Germline CDR1 is LGHNA and CDR2 is YSLEER. CDR3 length equals 17 residues. V dropped 0 bases and J dropped 6; count of bases not matched to a gene: 8. The CDR3 sequence is CASSQDHGTGVAQPQHF. In DNA, the CDR3 is TGCGCCAGCAGCCAAGATCACGGGACAGGGGTCGCTCAGCCCCAGCATTTT.

CDR3 bases: TGTGCCACCAGCTGGGAGGGGACGGAGACCCAGTACTTC. It encodes CATSWEGTETQYF. The chain recombines TRBV15 with TRBJ2-5; 7 positions agree with TRBD2. The CDR3 contains 13 residues. CDR1 and CDR2 (germline): LNHNV, YYDKDF (reference sequence). Trimming took 5 bases from V and 5 from J; bases not matched to a gene: 5.

The chain is built from TRBV19 and TRBJ1-1; no clear D. Germline loops: CDR1 LNHDA, CDR2 SQIVND (reference sequence). This CDR3 is 13 amino acids long. The ends were cut back, 3 bases at V and 7 bases at J, with 12 bases in the middle. CDR3 amino acids: CASSIIGGLEAFF. CDR3 coding DNA: TGTGCCAGTAGTATCATCGGCGGTCTTGAAGCTTTCTTT.

The chain combines TRBV11-2 with TRBJ2-2; TRBD1 might be the D (6 bases). There are 14 residues in the CDR3. The V and J ends lost 5 bases and 2 bases respectively, with 9 bases between them. Germline CDR1 SGHAT, CDR2 FQNNGV. CDR3 DNA sequence: TGTGCCAGCAGCCCGGGACACAACACCGGGGAGCTGTTTTTT. Translating it yields CASSPGHNTGELFF.

This clone occurred a few times. The gene calls are TRBV2 and TRBJ1-2; no firm D call. V was clipped by 5 bases and J by 3 bases, with 4 bases between them. The CDR3 totals 11 residues. Germline CDR1 and CDR2: SNHLY and FYNNEI. For the CDR3, the DNA is TGTGCCAGCAGTCGGGACTATGGCTACACCTTC. Amino acid sequence: CASSRDYGYTF. Based on the CDR3 plus reference TRBV2 and TRBJ1-2, the full variable domain is EPEVTQTPSHQVTQMGQEVILRCVPISNHLYFYWYRQILGQKVEFLVSFYNNEISEKSEIFDDQFSVERPDGSNFTLKIRSTKLEDSAMYFCASSRDYGYTFGSGTRLTVV.

This chain uses TRBV11-3 with TRBJ2-7, with 13 bases fitting TRBD2. With V trimmed by 5 bases and J by 6 bases, 4 bases remained unmatched. This CDR3 has 14 residues. CDR1 is SGHNT, CDR2 YENEEA, per germline. The CDR3 nucleotides are TGTGCCAGCAGCAGGGGACTAGCGGGGACCGAGCAGTACTTC. Amino acid sequence: CASSRGLAGTEQYF. The variable domain in full, completed from reference TRBV11-3 and TRBJ2-7, reads EAGVVQSPRYKIIEKKQPVAFWCNPISGHNTLYWYLQNLGQGPELLIRYENEEAVDDSQLPKDRFSAERLKGVDSTLKIQPAELGDSAVYLCASSRGLAGTEQYFGPGTRLTVT.

The rearrangement uses TRBV2 and TRBJ1-1; TRBD1 matches at 8 bases. From germline, CDR1 is SNHLY and CDR2 FYNNEI. Germline trimming cut 0 bases from V and 5 bases from J; bases unmatched to any gene: 8. The CDR3 runs to 16 residues. The CDR3 is CASSEAGSGGRTEAFF. CDR3 nucleotides: TGTGCCAGCAGTGAAGCGGGCTCAGGGGGCCGGACTGAAGCTTTCTTT.

The chain uses TRBV18 and TRBJ1-2; D may be TRBD1 (6 bases). In germline, CDR1 is KGHSH, CDR2 LQKENI. V lost 3 bases, J lost 1 base, and 12 bases lay in between. The CDR3 consists of 15 residues. The CDR3 coding sequence is TGTGCCAGCTCACCTGTCTGGGACAATAACTATGGCTACACCTTC. This codes for CASSPVWDNNYGYTF.

The chain carries TRBV30 and TRBJ2-3; D is unresolved. The V end lost 3 bases, the J end lost 1 base, and 5 bases lay between the germline ends. The CDR3 totals 12 residues. Germline CDR1 is GTSNPN and CDR2 is SVGIG (reference sequence). The CDR3 nucleotides are TGTGCCTGGAGCTTCGGCACAGATACGCAGTATTTT. Translating it yields CAWSFGTDTQYF.

The gene calls are TRBV2 and TRBJ1-5; TRBD1 matches at 9 bases. Trimming cost V 6 bases and J 8 bases; bases outside gene matches: 8. The germline V gene encodes CDR1 SNHLY and CDR2 FYNNEI. This CDR3 contains 14 residues. CDR3 in amino acids: CASRSGTGPEPQHF. CDR3 nucleotide sequence: TGTGCCAGCAGATCGGGGACAGGGCCTGAGCCCCAGCATTTT.

The chain couples TRBV9 to TRBJ2-5, with D maybe TRBD2 (6 bases). CDR3 length: 17 residues. V was shortened by 3 bases and J by 5 bases, with 23 bases between the two germline ends. Germline values: CDR1 SGDLS, CDR2 YYNGEE. CDR3 sequence: CASSGISSDSLAETQYF. For the CDR3, the DNA is TGTGCCAGCAGCGGTATTAGCAGTGACAGTCTAGCGGAGACCCAGTACTTC.

The CDR3 is CASSQQGPGEIYF. The DNA of the CDR3 is TGTGCCAGCAGCCAACAAGGGCCAGGGGAGATCTATTTT. V and J are TRBV3-1 (or the pseudogene TRBV3-2) and TRBJ1-3, with D maybe TRBD1 (6 bases). Trimming removed 2 bases from V and 16 bases from J, with 18 bases in between. Per the germline V gene, CDR1 is LGHDT and CDR2 is YNNKEL (reference sequence). CDR3 length: 13 amino acids.

The chain joins TRBV19 to TRBJ1-1; D gene uncertain. This CDR3 comprises 11 residues. V shed 1 base and J shed 8 bases, with 5 bases lying between them. From germline, CDR1 is LNHDA and CDR2 SQIVND (reference sequence). CDR3 DNA sequence: TGTGCCAGTAGTATAGGACAAGAAGCTTTCTTT. Translation gives CASSIGQEAFF.

CDR3 bases: TGTGCCAGCTCACCAGGATCAGGGTCCTACGAGCAGTACTTC. Its translation: CASSPGSGSYEQYF. V usage is TRBV18 and J usage is TRBJ2-7; the D gene is possibly TRBD1 (5 bases). The CDR3 is 14 amino acids. V lost 2 bases and J lost 1, with 9 bases in between. Germline-derived CDR1 and CDR2 are KGHSH and LQKENI. Full variable domain (outside the CDR3, taken from reference TRBV18 and TRBJ2-7): NAGVMQNPRHLVRRRGQEARLRCSPMKGHSHVYWYRQLPEEGLKFMVYLQKENIIDESGMPKERFSAEFPKEGPSILRIQQVVRGDSAAYFCASSPGSGSYEQYFGPGTRLTVT.

This clone was seen a handful of times. V usage is TRBV5-4 and J usage is TRBJ2-7; 7 bases fit TRBD2. The J segment lost 3 bases and the V segment lost 4 bases, leaving 4 bases of the junction unmatched. Germline CDR1 reads SGHNT; CDR2 reads YYREEE (reference sequence). CDR3 size: 13 residues. CDR3 loop: CASSPWGGYEQYF. The CDR3 nucleotides are TGTGCCAGCAGCCCTTGGGGGGGCTACGAGCAGTACTTC.

The genes are TRBV7-2 and TRBJ2-5; 11 nucleotides line up with TRBD2. The germline V gene encodes CDR1 SGHTA and CDR2 FQGNSA. V trimming: 3 bases; J trimming: 5 bases; junction bases outside the gene matches: 5. CDR3 size: 15 residues. CDR3 bases: TGTGCCAGCAGCTTTCTAGCGGGGGGCGGGGAGACCCAGTACTTC. Residues: CASSFLAGGGETQYF.

This chain connects TRBV4-1 to TRBJ2-7; TRBD2 agrees at 8 bases. The CDR3 is 15 amino acids. Trimming cost V 3 bases and J 1 base; bases outside gene matches: 5. CDR1 is MGHRA and CDR2 is YSYEKL in the germline V gene. The CDR3 sequence is CASSHPGLGSYEQYF. The CDR3, as DNA: TGCGCCAGCAGCCACCCGGGACTAGGGTCCTACGAGCAGTACTTC.

The chain joins TRBV18 to TRBJ1-1, with D possibly matching TRBD1 (5 bases). Trimming took 3 bases from V and 4 from J, leaving 15 bases between them. The CDR3 runs to 15 residues. Germline V lookup: CDR1 KGHSH, CDR2 LQKENI. The CDR3 sequence: CASSPKGPSGTEAFF. The DNA for the CDR3 is TGTGCCAGCTCACCGAAGGGGCCCTCGGGCACTGAAGCTTTCTTT.

The chain carries TRBV19 and TRBJ1-5; 7 bases map to TRBD1. The CDR3 is 14 amino acids. CDR1 and CDR2 from the germline V gene are LNHDA and SQIVND (reference sequence). After removal of 10 bases from V and 7 bases from J, the junction contained 13 bases not matched to a gene. The CDR3 here is CATIDRQGYQPQHF. CDR3 nucleotide sequence: TGTGCCACCATCGATAGACAGGGCTACCAGCCCCAGCATTTT.

The chain uses TRBV5-1 and TRBJ2-7; D is uncertain. The CDR3 runs 12 residues. Germline CDR1 SGHRS, CDR2 YFSETQ. Trimming pared 0 bases from V and 4 bases from J, leaving 5 bases between. CDR3 sequence: CASSLDGYEQYF. CDR3 bases: TGCGCCAGCAGCTTGGACGGGTACGAGCAGTACTTC. Using reference TRBV5-1 and TRBJ2-7 for the parts outside the CDR3, the full variable domain is KAGVTQTPRYLIKTRGQQVTLSCSPISGHRSVSWYQQTPGQGLQFLFEYFSETQRNKGNFPGRFSGRQFSNSRSEMNVSTLELGDSALYLCASSLDGYEQYFGPGTRLTVT.

A few counts support this clone. The chain carries TRBV5-5 and TRBJ1-6; TRBD1 might be the D (5 bases). CDR1 is SGHKS, CDR2 YYEKEE, per germline (reference sequence). The ends were cut back, 3 bases at V and 6 bases at J, with 7 bases in the middle. This CDR3 has 13 residues. In nucleotides, the CDR3 is TGTGCCAGCAGCTCCAGGGTTAATTCACCCCTCCACTTT. This gives the protein CASSSRVNSPLHF.

This clone occurred once. In DNA, the CDR3 is TGTGCCAGCAGCCCCCCCGGGCGGGAGAACACTGAAGCTTTCTTT. It codes for CASSPPGRENTEAFF. The rearrangement joins TRBV2 to TRBJ1-1; D gene ambiguous. Trimming stripped 6 bases from V and 1 base from J, with 15 bases between. CDR3 length: 15 residues. The germline gives CDR1 SNHLY, CDR2 FYNNEI.

Notes on this clone: An end of the junction differs from the germline gene, which may be a read error. The V call is TRBV14, the J call TRBJ1-1; D ambiguous. The CDR3 spans 11 residues. Germline-derived CDR1 and CDR2 are SGHDN and FVKESK. This chain's CDR3 is CASSLNSEAFF. The CDR3 region has the DNA TGTGCCAGCAGCCTCAACAGTGAAGCTTTCTTT.

The genes are TRBV7-8 and TRBJ1-5, with TRBD1 matching 10 bases. CDR3 length: 19 amino acids. Germline assignment: CDR1 SGHVS and CDR2 FQNEAQ. Germline trimming cut 4 bases from V and 0 bases from J; bases unmatched to any gene: 12. CDR3 nucleotide sequence: TGTGCCAGCAGCTCCCCAGGGGCGGGGACAGGGGCTAGCAATCAGCCCCAGCATTTT. Translating gives CASSSPGAGTGASNQPQHF.

To note about this clone: The same CDR3 arises from other DNA sequences in this sample as well. This CDR3 reads CASSLTGNQPQHF. CDR3 sequence (DNA): TGTGCCAGCAGCTTAACGGGCAATCAGCCCCAGCATTTT. The chain recombines TRBV5-8 with TRBJ1-5; D ambiguous. Trimming removed 2 bases at V and 2 bases at J, with 5 bases between. This CDR3 region has 13 residues. Germline CDR1 reads SGHTS; CDR2 reads YDEGEE.

This chain links TRBV19 with TRBJ2-1, with TRBD1 matching 8 bases. From germline, CDR1 is LNHDA and CDR2 SQIVND (reference sequence). V lost 5 bases to trimming and J lost 7 bases; unmatched junction nucleotides: 4. This CDR3 is built from 13 residues. The CDR3 nucleotides read TGTGCCAGTAGTCCAGGACAGGGAAATGAGCAGTTCTTC. The encoded protein is CASSPGQGNEQFF. Full variable domain (missing parts from reference TRBV19 and TRBJ2-1): DGGITQSPKYLFRKEGQNVTLSCEQNLNHDAMYWYRQDPGQGLRLIYYSQIVNDFQKGDIAEGYSVSREKKESFPLTVTSAQKNPTAFYLCASSPGQGNEQFFGPGTRLTVL.